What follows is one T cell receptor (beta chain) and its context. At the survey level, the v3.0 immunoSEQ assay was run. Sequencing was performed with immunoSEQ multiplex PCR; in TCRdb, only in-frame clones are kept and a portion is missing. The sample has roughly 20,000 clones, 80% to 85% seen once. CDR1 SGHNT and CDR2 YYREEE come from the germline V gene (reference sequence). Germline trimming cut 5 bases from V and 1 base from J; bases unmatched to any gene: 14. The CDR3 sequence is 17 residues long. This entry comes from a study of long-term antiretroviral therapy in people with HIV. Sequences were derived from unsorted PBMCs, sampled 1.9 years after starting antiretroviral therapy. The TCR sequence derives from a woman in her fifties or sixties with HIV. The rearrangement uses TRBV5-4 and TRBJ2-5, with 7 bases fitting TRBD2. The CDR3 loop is CASSSSGAAGVQETQYF. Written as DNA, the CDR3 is TGTGCCAGCAGTTCGAGCGGGGCGGCGGGGGTCCAAGAGACCCAGTACTTC.